The 18 T cell receptor beta chains reported below all come from one sample, sequenced in a study of cytomegalovirus exposure and HLA in healthy donors. The PCR used 60 Vbeta and 13 Jbeta primers. Measured with immunoSEQ multiplex PCR; TCRdb has only the in-frame clones, and not every one. Of about 130,000 clones listed, roughly three quarters are singletons. Sequences were obtained from PBMCs. The origin of the receptors is a man between 18 and 35 years old in good health and CMV-seronegative.

In this sample, this clone turned up once. The chain links TRBV5-1 to TRBJ2-6, with TRBD1 identical over 8 bases. Germline CDR1 reads SGHRS; CDR2 reads YFSETQ. This CDR3 is built from 20 residues. The J segment lost 0 bases and the V segment lost 4 bases, leaving 15 bases of the junction unmatched. The CDR3 spells CASSRPTGVSRDSGANVLTF. Here the CDR3 DNA reads TGCGCCAGCAGCCGGCCGACAGGGGTTTCTCGGGACTCTGGGGCCAACGTCCTGACTTTC.

The genes are TRBV4-1 and TRBJ2-5; 7 nucleotides agree with TRBD1. The CDR3 spans 15 residues. CDR1 and CDR2 (germline): MGHRA, YSYEKL. V was clipped by 4 bases and J by 3 bases; unmatched bases: 8. CDR3 in amino acids: CASSPMTGLEETQYF. The CDR3 DNA reads as TGCGCCAGCAGCCCGATGACAGGGCTCGAAGAGACCCAGTACTTC.

The J gene is TRBJ2-7, the V gene TRBV28; 9 bases match TRBD1. V trimming: 7 bases; J trimming: 3 bases; junction bases outside the gene matches: 10. Per the germline V gene, CDR1 is MDHEN and CDR2 is SYDVKM. The CDR3 consists of 15 residues. Written as DNA, the CDR3 is TGTGCCAGCACCATGGGACAGGGAAGATACTACGAGCAGTACTTC. Translation: CASTMGQGRYYEQYF.

The CDR3 region has the DNA TGCGCCAGCAGCAGCTCCGGGACCCCTGGCGGGATTGAGACCCAGTACTTC. Translation: CASSSSGTPGGIETQYF. This chain joins TRBV5-1 and TRBJ2-5; TRBD2 is a possible D gene (6 bases). The V gene's germline CDR1 is SGHRS and CDR2 YFSETQ. The CDR3 is 17 residues long. Deletions cut 4 bases from V and 5 bases from J, with 24 bases between.

Only one count was recorded for this clone. The chain recombines TRBV5-1 with TRBJ2-1, with D perhaps TRBD2 (5 bases). The CDR3 extends over 14 amino acids. Germline V gene lookup returns CDR1 SGHRS and CDR2 YFSETQ. V lost 0 bases, J lost 8 bases, and 12 bases lay in between. The CDR3 nucleotides are TGCGCCAGCAGCTTGGCTGCTGGGCGGGATGAGCAGTTCTTC. Its protein product is CASSLAAGRDEQFF.

As concerns this clone: This CDR3 is also generated by other DNA sequences in the sample. The chain couples TRBV7-9 to TRBJ2-7; TRBD2 agrees at 13 bases. V trimming: 5 bases; J trimming: 5 bases; junction bases outside the gene matches: 6. This CDR3 is built from 15 residues. CDR1 and CDR2 from the germline V gene are SEHNR and FQNEAQ (reference sequence). CDR3 region: CASSPRTSGSNEQYF. The CDR3 bases are TGTGCCAGCAGCCCCCGGACTAGCGGGAGTAACGAGCAGTACTTC.

This CDR3 reads CASSSLAGGGETQYF. CDR3 nucleotide sequence: TGCGCCAGCAGCTCATTAGCGGGAGGTGGAGAGACCCAGTACTTC. This chain joins TRBV5-1 and TRBJ2-5; 10 bases map to TRBD2. Germline assignment: CDR1 SGHRS and CDR2 YFSETQ. The CDR3 extends over 15 amino acids. Trimming cost V 3 bases and J 4 bases; bases outside gene matches: 6.

The genes are TRBV4-1 and TRBJ1-5, with 7 bases lining up with TRBD1. The V gene's germline CDR1 is MGHRA and CDR2 YSYEKL. V was clipped by 3 bases and J by 1 base; unmatched bases: 6. The CDR3 is 16 residues long. In nucleotides, the CDR3 is TGCGCCAGCAGCCACCCCAGGGGGAGAAGCAATCAGCCCCAGCATTTT. It codes for CASSHPRGRSNQPQHF.

J is TRBJ2-1 and V is TRBV5-1; a weak D match, TRBD2 (6 bases). Trimming left V 6 bases short and J 6 bases short, with 19 bases between. The CDR3 consists of 15 residues. Germline values: CDR1 SGHRS, CDR2 YFSETQ. The chain's CDR3 is CASMKPGTPPNEQFF. DNA for the CDR3: TGCGCCAGCATGAAGCCCGGGACTCCCCCCAATGAGCAGTTCTTC. Full variable domain (outside the CDR3, taken from reference TRBV5-1 and TRBJ2-1): KAGVTQTPRYLIKTRGQQVTLSCSPISGHRSVSWYQQTPGQGLQFLFEYFSETQRNKGNFPGRFSGRQFSNSRSEMNVSTLELGDSALYLCASMKPGTPPNEQFFGPGTRLTVL.

The V gene is TRBV5-6, the J gene TRBJ2-5; 7 bases line up with TRBD1. TRBJ2-7 matches the DNA end more closely, so the J call is doubtful. CDR1 and CDR2 from the germline V gene are SGHDT and YYEEEE. This CDR3 has 15 residues. The CDR3 loop is CASSPGGPGGYEQYF. CDR3 bases: TGTGCCAGCAGCCCCGGCGGGCCAGGGGGCTACGAGCAGTACTTC.

The chain links TRBV25-1 to TRBJ2-7, with 7 positions matching TRBD1. V dropped 3 bases and J dropped 5; count of bases not matched to a gene: 7. CDR3 size: 14 residues. The germline CDR1 and CDR2 sequences are MGHDK and SYGVNS. The CDR3 nucleotides are TGTGCCAGCAGTGATTCGACAGGGACCCACGAGCAGTACGTC. Its translation is CASSDSTGTHEQYV.

This chain connects TRBV7-3 to TRBJ2-5; possibly TRBD2 for D (5 bases). CDR1 is SGHTA, CDR2 FQGTGA, per germline. Trimming removed 2 bases from V and 5 bases from J, with 15 bases in between. The CDR3 loop spans 15 amino acids. CDR3 in amino acids: CASSLGVGRGETQYF. The CDR3 DNA is TGTGCCAGCAGCTTAGGGGTAGGGAGAGGCGAGACCCAGTACTTC.

CDR3 residues: CASSGTGNPIRDEQFF. CDR3 DNA: TGTGCCAGCAGCGGGACAGGGAACCCTATAAGGGATGAGCAGTTCTTC. This chain links TRBV9 with TRBJ2-1, with 8 bases matching TRBD1. This CDR3 comprises 16 residues. Germline CDR1 and CDR2: SGDLS and YYNGEE. Trimming took 3 bases from V and 8 from J; bases not matched to a gene: 13. Full variable domain (rest looked up from reference TRBV9 and TRBJ2-1): DSGVTQTPKHLITATGQRVTLRCSPRSGDLSVYWYQQSLDQGLQFLIQYYNGEERAKGNILERFSAQQFPDLHSELNLSSLELGDSALYFCASSGTGNPIRDEQFFGPGTRLTVL.

This chain uses TRBV19 with TRBJ1-1; the D is unclear. The germline V gene encodes CDR1 LNHDA and CDR2 SQIVND (reference sequence). This CDR3 has 13 amino acids. Trimming stripped 3 bases from V and 1 base from J, with 6 bases between. CDR3 sequence reads: CASSIWQNTEAFF. The CDR3 DNA reads TGTGCCAGTAGTATTTGGCAGAACACTGAAGCTTTCTTT.

The chain has TRBV7-9 and TRBJ1-4, with D possibly being TRBD1 (6 bases). V dropped 1 base and J dropped 1 base, with 10 bases sitting between them. Germline values: CDR1 SEHNR, CDR2 FQNEAQ (reference sequence). This CDR3 has 16 amino acids. Here the CDR3 DNA reads TGTGCCAGCAGCTTAGTTCAGGGGATAACTAATGAAAAACTGTTTTTT. It encodes CASSLVQGITNEKLFF.

The gene calls are TRBV6-1 and TRBJ2-5; TRBD1 aligns across 8 bases. Germline V CDR1 and CDR2: MNHNS, SASEGT. The CDR3 extends over 18 amino acids. The V gene end was trimmed by 2 bases and the J gene end by 7 bases; junction bases not matched to a gene: 18. The CDR3 coding sequence is TGTGCCAGCAGTGAAAGGGCAGGGGGCTTAAGCTTGACGGGGACCCAGTACTTC. Amino acid sequence: CASSERAGGLSLTGTQYF.

V gene TRBV2 combines with J gene TRBJ2-1; D gene unclear. Germline V CDR1 and CDR2: SNHLY, FYNNEI. This CDR3 is 12 amino acids long. V was trimmed by 8 bases and J by 10 bases, leaving 15 bases between them. Here the CDR3 DNA reads TGTGCCAGCCGAAAAGAAAGAAGCGAGCAGTTCTTC. It codes for CASRKERSEQFF.

V and J are TRBV7-9 and TRBJ2-3; no firm D call. Trimming cost V 5 bases and J 3 bases, with 3 bases left between them. Germline values: CDR1 SEHNR, CDR2 FQNEAQ (reference sequence). CDR3 length: 11 residues. CDR3: CASSITDTQYF. DNA of the CDR3: TGTGCCAGCAGCATAACAGATACGCAGTATTTT.